One and the same sample provided the 22 T cell receptor beta chains below, sequenced in a study of T cell repertoires in cytomegalovirus infection. TCRdb passed the reads through MiXCR, listing each CDR3 protein once. The sample has some 590,000 distinct CDR3 sequences, around 40% seen once. Antigens for these TCRs are unknown. This specimen consisted of cultured PBMCs, obtained from culture after CMV antigen stimulation. These receptors were taken from a human donor in good health (CMV status not recorded). Some clones in this sample may be carry-over from other donors' samples.

The V call is TRBV7-2, the J call TRBJ2-7; 7 bases align to TRBD1. The trim removed 1 base at V and 4 bases at J, leaving 10 bases unmatched. CDR3 size: 16 residues. Germline V gene lookup returns CDR1 SGHTA and CDR2 FQGNSA. The CDR3 reads CASSLGNPTGPYEQYF. The CDR3 bases are TGTGCCAGCAGCTTAGGGAACCCGACAGGGCCGTACGAGCAGTACTTC.

Concerning this clonotype itself: This may be a read error: a much more frequent sequence differs by one nucleotide. The chain uses TRBV24-1 and TRBJ2-3, with 10 bases lining up with TRBD2. Germline loops: CDR1 KGHDR, CDR2 SFDVKD. The CDR3 has 15 residues. With V trimmed by 4 bases and J by 1 base, 1 base remained unmatched. Here the CDR3 DNA reads TGTGCCACCAGTGACGGGACTAGCGGCACAGATACGCAGTATTTT. It yields the protein CATSDGTSGTDTQYF.

Written as DNA, the CDR3 is TGTGCCAGCAGTGAAACCCGGTGGAGGGGGCAAGGCTACACCTTC. The encoded protein is CASSETRWRGQGYTF. The chain is built from TRBV6-1 and TRBJ1-2; 7 positions agree with TRBD1. CDR3 size: 15 residues. V trimming: 2 bases; J trimming: 8 bases; junction bases outside the gene matches: 11. Germline V lookup: CDR1 MNHNS, CDR2 SASEGT.

This clonotype was observed a handful of times. The chain recombines TRBV20-1 with TRBJ1-1; D gene ambiguous. The length of the CDR3 is 14 residues. The germline V gene has CDR1 DFQATT and CDR2 SNEGSKA (reference sequence). The V end lost 0 bases, the J end lost 1 base, and 9 bases lay between the germline ends. The CDR3 loop reads CSARDPAGNTEAFF. DNA of the CDR3: TGCAGTGCTAGAGATCCCGCAGGGAACACTGAAGCTTTCTTT.

Ten or more counts support this clonotype. This sequence joins TRBV7-2 and TRBJ2-7; 8 bases agree with TRBD1. Trimming at V came to 5 bases and at J to 7 bases, leaving 7 bases not matched to a gene. Germline assignment: CDR1 SGHTA and CDR2 FQGNSA. The CDR3 extends over 13 amino acids. The CDR3 spells CASSPDRVGEQYF. CDR3 DNA: TGTGCCAGCAGCCCGGACAGGGTCGGAGAGCAGTACTTC.

This clonotype was found a few times. The rearrangement links TRBV4-3 to TRBJ1-2, with no clear D. Trimming took 3 bases from V and 2 from J, leaving 13 bases between them. The CDR3 runs to 15 residues. Germline CDR1 and CDR2: LGHNA and YSLEER. CDR3: CASSQGGRRNYGYTF. In nucleotides, the CDR3 is TGCGCCAGCAGCCAGGGTGGCAGGCGGAACTATGGCTACACCTTC.

This clonotype was found a few times. Given a much more abundant clone one base away, this may be a read error. This sequence joins TRBV7-8 and TRBJ2-7; maybe TRBD1 (6 bases). V gave up 5 bases and J gave up 0 bases, with 11 bases separating them. The CDR3 contains 14 residues. Germline assignment: CDR1 SGHVS and CDR2 FQNEAQ. This CDR3 reads CASSPQQGSYEQYF. CDR3 coding DNA: TGTGCCAGCAGCCCCCAACAGGGCTCCTACGAGCAGTACTTC.

This clonotype was seen a handful of times. The V call is TRBV11-2, the J call TRBJ2-5; D not resolved. Germline CDR1 SGHAT, CDR2 FQNNGV. The V end was cut by 2 bases, the J end by 5 bases, with 9 bases between. This CDR3 has 13 residues. Here the CDR3 reads CASSLRESETQYF. DNA of the CDR3: TGTGCCAGCAGCTTAAGGGAAAGTGAGACCCAGTACTTC.

The V call is TRBV7-8, the J call TRBJ1-1, with D hard to call. V shed 5 bases and J shed 4 bases, with 17 bases lying between them. Germline V CDR1 and CDR2: SGHVS, FQNEAQ. This CDR3 spans 15 amino acids. Here the CDR3 reads CASSPRLSGLTEAFF. CDR3 DNA: TGTGCCAGCAGCCCACGGTTATCCGGCCTCACTGAAGCTTTCTTT.

This chain links TRBV28 with TRBJ2-7; tentatively, D is TRBD2 (6 bases). The CDR3 contains 15 residues. Germline loops: CDR1 MDHEN, CDR2 SYDVKM. V gave up 1 base and J gave up 2 bases, with 12 bases separating them. The CDR3 here is CASSLFRGAAYEQYF. The CDR3 DNA follows: TGTGCCAGCAGTTTATTTCGCGGGGCGGCCTACGAGCAGTACTTC.

This clonotype was observed a handful of times. V and J are TRBV19 and TRBJ1-1; weak D call: TRBD1 (6 bases). This CDR3 comprises 13 residues. The V end lost 4 bases, the J end lost 6 bases, and 12 bases lay between the germline ends. CDR1 is LNHDA, CDR2 SQIVND, per germline (reference sequence). CDR3 protein: CASSTRTAPEAFF. The CDR3 bases are TGTGCCAGTAGTACTCGGACAGCTCCTGAAGCTTTCTTT.

The V and J genes are TRBV19 and TRBJ2-6; possibly TRBD1 for D (6 bases). Looked up from germline, CDR1 is LNHDA and CDR2 is SQIVND (reference sequence). This CDR3 has 16 amino acids. Deletions cut 4 bases from V and 4 bases from J, with 14 bases between. The CDR3 DNA is TGTGCCAGTAGTACTCAACAGGGCCACGGGGCCAACGTCCTGACTTTC. The encoded protein is CASSTQQGHGANVLTF.

The chain joins TRBV5-4 to TRBJ1-1; 8 bases agree with TRBD1. J gave up 3 bases and V 4 bases, and 11 bases lay outside the gene matches. Germline V gene sequence: CDR1 SGHNT, CDR2 YYREEE (reference sequence). The CDR3 contains 16 residues. CDR3 coding DNA: TGTGCCAGCAGCAGGGGACAGGATATTTACGACACTGAAGCTTTCTTT. This sequence encodes CASSRGQDIYDTEAFF. The entire variable domain, with the rest obtained from reference TRBV5-4 and TRBJ1-1, is as follows: ETGVTQSPTHLIKTRGQQVTLRCSSQSGHNTVSWYQQALGQGPQFIFQYYREEENGRGNFPPRFSGLQFPNYSSELNVNALELDDSALYLCASSRGQDIYDTEAFFGQGTRLTVV.

In its sample, this clonotype was seen many times. The chain has TRBV7-2 and TRBJ2-1, with D perhaps matching TRBD1 or TRBD2 (5 bases each). Per germline, CDR1 SGHTA and CDR2 FQGNSA. The CDR3 extends over 15 amino acids. V lost 2 bases and J 7 bases, leaving 15 bases between the germline ends. CDR3 sequence: CASSLTRDRWNEQFF. In DNA, the CDR3 is TGTGCCAGCAGCTTAACTAGGGACCGCTGGAATGAGCAGTTCTTC.

The rearrangement uses TRBV7-9 and TRBJ1-4; 9 bases agree with TRBD1. The ends lost 5 bases at V and 5 bases at J; junction bases unmatched: 6. Germline values: CDR1 SEHNR, CDR2 FQNEAQ (reference sequence). This CDR3 spans 15 amino acids. The CDR3 region has the DNA TGTGCCAGCAGCACCTGGGACAGGGAAAATGAAAAACTGTTTTTT. This translates into CASSTWDRENEKLFF.

This clonotype was picked up a small number of times. The chain employs TRBV7-9 and TRBJ2-2; D ambiguous. The germline V and J ends were trimmed by 2 bases and 6 bases, with 4 bases remaining between them. The length of the CDR3 is 12 residues. The germline V gene encodes CDR1 SEHNR and CDR2 FQNEAQ (reference sequence). The CDR3 sequence is CASSLFSGELFF. The CDR3 DNA reads TGTGCCAGCAGCTTATTCTCCGGGGAGCTGTTTTTT.

This chain links TRBV20-1 with TRBJ1-4; a weak D match, TRBD1 (6 bases). The V and J ends lost 3 bases and 7 bases respectively, with 15 bases between them. Germline-derived CDR1 and CDR2 are DFQATT and SNEGSKA (reference sequence). This CDR3 region has 14 residues. The chain's CDR3 is CSASARTAAEKLFF. CDR3 DNA sequence: TGCAGTGCTAGCGCTAGGACAGCTGCTGAAAAACTGTTTTTT.

This clonotype was detected only a few times. The chain couples TRBV20-1 to TRBJ1-5; D possibly corresponds to TRBD1 (5 bases). This CDR3 is built from 13 residues. Trimming pared 3 bases from V and 4 bases from J, leaving 10 bases between. CDR1 is DFQATT, CDR2 SNEGSKA, per germline (reference sequence). The DNA for the CDR3 is TGCAGTGCTAGGCCAGGGCCAAATCAGCCCCAGCATTTT. It codes for CSARPGPNQPQHF.

In nucleotides, the CDR3 is TGTGCCAGCAGCGCTGGGACAGGGGGTGCTGAAAAACTGTTTTTT. Protein: CASSAGTGGAEKLFF. The rearrangement uses TRBV7-6 and TRBJ1-4; TRBD1 agrees at 11 bases. Germline values: CDR1 SGHVS, CDR2 FNYEAQ. The CDR3 length is 15 residues. Trimming removed 5 bases from V and 7 bases from J; junction bases left unmatched: 6. Supplemented by reference TRBV7-6 and TRBJ1-4, the full variable domain reads GAGVSQSPRYKVTKRGQDVALRCDPISGHVSLYWYRQALGQGPEFLTYFNYEAQQDKSGLPNDRFSAERPEGSISTLTIQRTEQRDSAMYRCASSAGTGGAEKLFFGSGTQLSVL.

V and J are TRBV6-2 or TRBV6-3 and TRBJ2-1, with 9 bases aligning to TRBD2. With V trimmed by 11 bases and J by 3 bases, 14 bases remained unmatched. CDR3 length equals 16 residues. Per the germline V gene, CDR1 is MNHEY and CDR2 is SVGEGT. The CDR3 nucleotides read TGTGCCGCGGGGGATAGCGGGAGAGCCCGCTACAATGAGCAGTTCTTC. This encodes CAAGDSGRARYNEQFF.

This clonotype was counted between two and nine times. The chain recombines TRBV12-3 or TRBV12-4 with TRBJ1-5; D is unclear. V lost 7 bases and J lost 4, with 14 bases in between. The CDR3 runs 14 residues. This chain's CDR3 is CASKETLGNQPQHF. CDR3 coding DNA: TGTGCCAGCAAGGAAACCCTGGGAAATCAGCCCCAGCATTTT.

Of note for this clonotype: A junction end diverges from the germline sequence, so it may reflect a read error. The chain combines TRBV20-1 with TRBJ2-1, with D perhaps being TRBD1 or TRBD2 (5 bases each). This CDR3 region has 12 residues. Germline V CDR1 and CDR2: DFQATT, SNEGSKA (reference sequence). The CDR3 protein is CSARGENGMSIF. For the CDR3, the DNA is TGCAGTGCTAGGGGGGAGAACGGGATGTCGATCTTC.